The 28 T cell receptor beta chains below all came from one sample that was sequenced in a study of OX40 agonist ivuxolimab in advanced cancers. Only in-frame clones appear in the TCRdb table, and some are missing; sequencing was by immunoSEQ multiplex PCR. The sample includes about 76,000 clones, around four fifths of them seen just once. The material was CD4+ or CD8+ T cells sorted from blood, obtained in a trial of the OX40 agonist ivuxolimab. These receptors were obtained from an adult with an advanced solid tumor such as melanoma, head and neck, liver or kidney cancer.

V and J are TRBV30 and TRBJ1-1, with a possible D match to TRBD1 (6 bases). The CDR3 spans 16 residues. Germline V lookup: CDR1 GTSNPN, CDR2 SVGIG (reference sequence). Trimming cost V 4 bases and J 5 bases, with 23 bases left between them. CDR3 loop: CAWIPGDRRWKTEAFF. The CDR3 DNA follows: TGTGCCTGGATTCCCGGCGACAGGCGATGGAAAACTGAAGCTTTCTTT.

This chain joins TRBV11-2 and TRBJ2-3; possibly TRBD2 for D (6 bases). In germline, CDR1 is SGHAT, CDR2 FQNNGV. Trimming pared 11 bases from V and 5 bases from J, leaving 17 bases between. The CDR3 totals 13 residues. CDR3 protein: CASSRGRGDTQYF. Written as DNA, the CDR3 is TGTGCCTCGTCTCGGGGGAGAGGAGATACGCAGTATTTT.

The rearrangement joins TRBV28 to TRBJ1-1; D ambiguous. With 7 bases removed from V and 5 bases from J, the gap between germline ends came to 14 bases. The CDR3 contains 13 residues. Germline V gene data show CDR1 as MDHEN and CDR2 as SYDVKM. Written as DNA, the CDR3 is TGTGCCAGCAAGGTCAACTCTCGGACTGAAGCTTTCTTT. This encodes CASKVNSRTEAFF.

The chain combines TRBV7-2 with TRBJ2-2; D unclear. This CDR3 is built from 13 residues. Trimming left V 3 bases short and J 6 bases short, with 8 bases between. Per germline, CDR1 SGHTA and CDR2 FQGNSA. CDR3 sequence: CASSFRIAGELFF. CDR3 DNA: TGTGCCAGCAGCTTCAGGATTGCCGGGGAGCTGTTTTTT. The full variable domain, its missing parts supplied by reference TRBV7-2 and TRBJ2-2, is GAGVSQSPSNKVTEKGKDVELRCDPISGHTALYWYRQSLGQGLEFLIYFQGNSAPDKSGLPSDRFSAERTGGSVSTLTIQRTQQEDSAVYLCASSFRIAGELFFGEGSRLTVL.

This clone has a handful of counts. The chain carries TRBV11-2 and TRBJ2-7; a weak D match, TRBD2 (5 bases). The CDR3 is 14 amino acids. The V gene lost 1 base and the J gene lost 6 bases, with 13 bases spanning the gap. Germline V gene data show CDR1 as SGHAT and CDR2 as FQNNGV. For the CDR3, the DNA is TGTGCCAGCAGCTTAGTCGGGGTTGGGTTCGAGCAGTACTTC. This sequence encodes CASSLVGVGFEQYF.

This CDR3 is CASSLALRGRETQYF. CDR3 bases: TGTGCCAGCAGCTTAGCGCTCAGGGGGCGGGAGACCCAGTACTTC. V is TRBV7-9 and J is TRBJ2-5, with TRBD1 matching over 8 bases. CDR1 and CDR2 (germline): SEHNR, FQNEAQ (reference sequence). The ends lost 0 bases at V and 5 bases at J; junction bases unmatched: 5. The CDR3 is 15 residues long.

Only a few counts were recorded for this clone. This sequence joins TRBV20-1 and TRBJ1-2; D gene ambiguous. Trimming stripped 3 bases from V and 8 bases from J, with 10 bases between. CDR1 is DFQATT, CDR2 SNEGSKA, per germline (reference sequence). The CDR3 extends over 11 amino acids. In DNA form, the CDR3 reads TGCAGTGCTAGGTCCAGGCGGGGCTACACCTTC. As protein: CSARSRRGYTF.

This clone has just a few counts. CDR3 sequence: CASSLGLAGASRETQYF. Written as DNA, the CDR3 is TGTGCCAGCAGCTTGGGCCTAGCGGGAGCTTCCCGGGAGACCCAGTACTTC. V usage is TRBV5-5 and J usage is TRBJ2-5, with 10 bases fitting TRBD2. This CDR3 contains 17 residues. The germline CDR1 and CDR2 sequences are SGHKS and YYEKEE (reference sequence). The V segment lost 0 bases and the J segment 5 bases; nucleotides outside the gene matches: 10.

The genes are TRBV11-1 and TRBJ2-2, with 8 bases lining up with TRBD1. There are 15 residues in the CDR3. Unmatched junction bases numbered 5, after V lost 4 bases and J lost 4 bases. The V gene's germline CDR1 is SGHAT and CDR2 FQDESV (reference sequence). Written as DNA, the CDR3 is TGTGCCAGCAGCTCGACAGGGGTAGGCACCGGGGAGCTGTTTTTT. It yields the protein CASSSTGVGTGELFF.

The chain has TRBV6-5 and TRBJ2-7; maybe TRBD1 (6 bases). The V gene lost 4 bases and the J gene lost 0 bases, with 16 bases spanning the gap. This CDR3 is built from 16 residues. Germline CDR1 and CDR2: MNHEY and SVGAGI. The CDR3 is CASSSGDDMFSYEQYF. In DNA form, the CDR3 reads TGTGCCAGCAGTTCAGGGGACGACATGTTCTCCTACGAGCAGTACTTC.

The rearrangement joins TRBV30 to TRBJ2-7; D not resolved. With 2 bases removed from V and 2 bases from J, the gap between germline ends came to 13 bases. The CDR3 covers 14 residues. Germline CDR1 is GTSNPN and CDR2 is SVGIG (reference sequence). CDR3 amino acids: CAWSPSVATYEQYF. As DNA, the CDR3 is TGTGCCTGGAGTCCAAGTGTAGCTACCTACGAGCAGTACTTC.

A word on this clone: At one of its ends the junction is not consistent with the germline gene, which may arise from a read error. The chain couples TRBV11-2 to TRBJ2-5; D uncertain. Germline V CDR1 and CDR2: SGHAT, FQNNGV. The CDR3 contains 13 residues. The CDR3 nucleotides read TGTGCCAGCAGCTTAACCACCCAAGGGACCCAGTACTTC. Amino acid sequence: CASSLTTQGTQYF.

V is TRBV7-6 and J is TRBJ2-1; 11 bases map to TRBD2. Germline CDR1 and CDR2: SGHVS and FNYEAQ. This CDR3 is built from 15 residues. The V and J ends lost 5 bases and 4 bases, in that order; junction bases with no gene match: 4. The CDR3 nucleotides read TGTGCCAGCAGCGCACTAGCGGGAGTTTACAATGAGCAGTTCTTC. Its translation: CASSALAGVYNEQFF.

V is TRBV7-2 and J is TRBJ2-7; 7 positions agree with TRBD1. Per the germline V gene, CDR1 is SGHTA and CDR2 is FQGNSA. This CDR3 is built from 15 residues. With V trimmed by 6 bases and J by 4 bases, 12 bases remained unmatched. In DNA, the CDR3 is TGTGCCAGCAGTGCAGGAGGCAGGGGGTTTTACGAGCAGTACTTC. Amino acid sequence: CASSAGGRGFYEQYF.

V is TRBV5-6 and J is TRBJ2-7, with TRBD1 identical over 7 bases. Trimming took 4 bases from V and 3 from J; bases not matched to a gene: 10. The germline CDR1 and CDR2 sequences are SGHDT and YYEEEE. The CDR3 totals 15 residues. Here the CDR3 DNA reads TGTGCCAGCAGCCCTCCGGGACAGTTGCTCTACGAGCAGTACTTC. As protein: CASSPPGQLLYEQYF.

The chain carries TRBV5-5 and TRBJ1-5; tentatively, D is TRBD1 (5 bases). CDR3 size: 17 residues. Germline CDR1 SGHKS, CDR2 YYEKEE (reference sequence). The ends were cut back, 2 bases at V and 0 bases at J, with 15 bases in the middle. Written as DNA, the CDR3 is TGTGCCAGCAGCTTTCAGGGTTCCCCGGTTAGCAATCAGCCCCAGCATTTT. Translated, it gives CASSFQGSPVSNQPQHF.

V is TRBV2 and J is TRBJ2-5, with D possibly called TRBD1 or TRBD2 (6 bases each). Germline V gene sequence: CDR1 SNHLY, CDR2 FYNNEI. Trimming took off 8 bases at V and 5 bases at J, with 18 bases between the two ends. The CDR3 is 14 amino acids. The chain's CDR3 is CASVPGLGGETQYF. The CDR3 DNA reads TGTGCCAGCGTACCCGGGTTAGGGGGGGAGACCCAGTACTTC.

The CDR3 DNA follows: TGTGCCAGCAGTCCGAGGACAGGGCGGAATCAGCCCCAGCATTTT. Amino acid sequence: CASSPRTGRNQPQHF. The chain uses TRBV27 and TRBJ1-5; the match to TRBD1 covers 8 bases. With V trimmed by 5 bases and J by 4 bases, 7 bases remained unmatched. The germline V gene encodes CDR1 MNHEY and CDR2 SMNVEV (reference sequence). The CDR3 contains 15 residues.

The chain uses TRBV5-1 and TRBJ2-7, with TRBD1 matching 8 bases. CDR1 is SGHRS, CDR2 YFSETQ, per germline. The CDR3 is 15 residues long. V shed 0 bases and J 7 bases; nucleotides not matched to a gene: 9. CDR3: CASSLEGQGWVEQYF. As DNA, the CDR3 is TGCGCCAGCAGCTTGGAAGGACAGGGTTGGGTGGAGCAGTACTTC.

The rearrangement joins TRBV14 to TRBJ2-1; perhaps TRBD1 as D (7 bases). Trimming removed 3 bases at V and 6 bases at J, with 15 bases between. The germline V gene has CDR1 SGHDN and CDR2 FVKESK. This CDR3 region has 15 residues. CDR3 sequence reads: CASSQNRGGFNEQFF. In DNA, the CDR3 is TGTGCCAGCAGCCAGAACAGGGGAGGATTCAATGAGCAGTTCTTC.

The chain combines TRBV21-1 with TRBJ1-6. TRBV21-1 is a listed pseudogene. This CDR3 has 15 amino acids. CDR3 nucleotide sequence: TGTGCCAGCAGCAAATGTAAGGGTGATAATTCACCCCTCCACTTT. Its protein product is CASSKCKGDNSPLHF.

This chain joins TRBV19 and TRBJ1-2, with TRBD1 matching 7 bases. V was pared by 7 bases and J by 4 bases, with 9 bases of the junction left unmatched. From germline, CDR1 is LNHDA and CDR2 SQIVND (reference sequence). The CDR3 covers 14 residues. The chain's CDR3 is CASKEGARGYGYTF. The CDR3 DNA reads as TGTGCCAGTAAGGAGGGGGCGCGGGGCTATGGCTACACCTTC.

The CDR3 loop is CASSERRLAGRNEQFF. The CDR3 DNA is TGTGCCAGCAGTGAGAGGCGGCTAGCGGGACGCAATGAGCAGTTCTTC. This chain connects TRBV2 to TRBJ2-1; the match to TRBD2 covers 9 bases. V dropped 3 bases and J dropped 6; count of bases not matched to a gene: 9. The CDR3 is 16 residues long. Per germline, CDR1 SNHLY and CDR2 FYNNEI.

This chain's CDR3 is CAWRWPGRPVNEQFF. The CDR3 nucleotides read TGTGCCTGGAGATGGCCAGGACGCCCGGTTAATGAGCAGTTCTTC. The chain links TRBV30 to TRBJ2-1; D gene unclear. CDR3 length: 15 amino acids. Trimming took off 3 bases at V and 7 bases at J, with 19 bases between the two ends. Germline V gives CDR1 GTSNPN, CDR2 SVGIG (reference sequence).

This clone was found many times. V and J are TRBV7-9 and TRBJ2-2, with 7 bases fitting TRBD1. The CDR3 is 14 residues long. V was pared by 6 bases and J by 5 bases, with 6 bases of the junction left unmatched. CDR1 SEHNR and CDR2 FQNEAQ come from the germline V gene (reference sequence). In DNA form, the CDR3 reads TGTGCCAGCAGTTTGACAGGGAAGACCGGGGAGCTGTTTTTT. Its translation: CASSLTGKTGELFF.

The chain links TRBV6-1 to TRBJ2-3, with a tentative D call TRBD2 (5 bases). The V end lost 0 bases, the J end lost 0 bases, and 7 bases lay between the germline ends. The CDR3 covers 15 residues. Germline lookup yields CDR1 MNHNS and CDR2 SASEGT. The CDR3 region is CASSEASGSTDTQYF. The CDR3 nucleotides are TGTGCCAGCAGTGAAGCGTCGGGGAGCACAGATACGCAGTATTTT.

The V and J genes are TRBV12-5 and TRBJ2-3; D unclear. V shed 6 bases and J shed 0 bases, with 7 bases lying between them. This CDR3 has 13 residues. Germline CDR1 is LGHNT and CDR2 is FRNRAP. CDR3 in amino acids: CASGSESTDTQYF. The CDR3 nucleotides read TGTGCTAGTGGCTCAGAAAGCACAGATACGCAGTATTTT.

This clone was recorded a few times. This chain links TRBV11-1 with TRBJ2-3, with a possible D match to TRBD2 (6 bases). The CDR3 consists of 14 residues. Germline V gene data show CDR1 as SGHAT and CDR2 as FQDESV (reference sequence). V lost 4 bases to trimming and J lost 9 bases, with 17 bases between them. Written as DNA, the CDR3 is TGTGCCAGCAGCTCTCATTCCACGGGAGTAACGCAGTATTTT. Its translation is CASSSHSTGVTQYF.